The 26 T cell receptor beta chains below all came from one sample that was sequenced in a study of OX40 agonist ivuxolimab in advanced cancers. Profiled with immunoSEQ multiplex PCR; TCRdb holds only in-frame clones, not every one. Here the sample spans under 85,000 clones, 87% being singletons. The sample in question was CD4+ or CD8+ T cells sorted from blood, obtained in a trial of the OX40 agonist ivuxolimab. Source of these receptors: an adult with an advanced solid tumor such as melanoma, head and neck, liver or kidney cancer.

This rearrangement joins TRBV28 to TRBJ1-2; D not resolved. Deletions cut 3 bases from V and 2 bases from J, with 4 bases between. Germline CDR1 and CDR2: MDHEN and SYDVKM. This CDR3 is built from 12 residues. The CDR3 spells CASSFENYGYTF. CDR3 DNA sequence: TGTGCCAGCAGTTTTGAAAACTATGGCTACACCTTC.

This clone was counted a single time. This chain links TRBV30 with TRBJ2-1; no clear D gene. CDR1 and CDR2 from the germline V gene are GTSNPN and SVGIG (reference sequence). The CDR3 length is 12 residues. Trimming removed 3 bases from V and 1 base from J, with 4 bases in between. For the CDR3, the DNA is TGTGCCTGGAGGGGTTCCTACAATGAGCAGTTCTTC. Its protein product is CAWRGSYNEQFF.

The chain joins TRBV4-1 to TRBJ2-7; no clear D gene. CDR3 size: 15 residues. Trimming stripped 1 base from V and 4 bases from J, with 14 bases between. Germline V CDR1 and CDR2: MGHRA, YSYEKL. The CDR3 sequence: CASSQVVLGLYEQYF. The CDR3, as DNA: TGCGCCAGCAGCCAAGTCGTCCTGGGCCTGTACGAGCAGTACTTC.

The gene calls are TRBV29-1 and TRBJ1-2; D gene uncertain. The V and J ends lost 1 base and 6 bases respectively, with 9 bases between them. The CDR3 contains 12 residues. In germline, CDR1 is SQVTM, CDR2 ANQGSEA. CDR3 in amino acids: CSVEARRDGYTF. The CDR3 coding sequence is TGCAGCGTTGAAGCCCGTCGGGATGGCTACACCTTC.

The gene calls are TRBV19 and TRBJ1-1; D is unclear. V was clipped by 5 bases and J by 1 base, with 14 bases between them. CDR1 and CDR2 (germline): LNHDA, SQIVND (reference sequence). The CDR3 has 15 residues. The CDR3 protein is CASSGLVWENTEAFF. The CDR3 region has the DNA TGTGCCAGTAGTGGCTTAGTCTGGGAGAACACTGAAGCTTTCTTT.

The rearrangement uses TRBV9 and TRBJ2-1, with 7 bases lining up with TRBD2. V lost 4 bases to trimming and J lost 3 bases; unmatched junction nucleotides: 4. Germline V gene sequence: CDR1 SGDLS, CDR2 YYNGEE. The CDR3 is made up of 14 amino acids. For the CDR3, the DNA is TGTGCCAGCAGCCCGGCGGGGGACTACAATGAGCAGTTCTTC. Translation gives CASSPAGDYNEQFF.

The rearrangement links TRBV5-1 to TRBJ1-4; 7 positions agree with TRBD1. V gave up 4 bases and J gave up 7 bases; unmatched junction bases: 13. The CDR3 extends over 16 amino acids. From germline, CDR1 is SGHRS and CDR2 YFSETQ. CDR3 sequence (DNA): TGCGCCAGCAGCGCCGGACAGGCCACAGTTGGTGAAAAACTGTTTTTT. It codes for CASSAGQATVGEKLFF.

To note about this clone: This sample also contains other DNA sequences that code for the same CDR3. This chain joins TRBV5-1 and TRBJ2-5, with D unresolved. The V gene lost 4 bases and the J gene lost 5 bases, with 9 bases spanning the gap. This CDR3 contains 12 residues. Germline V gives CDR1 SGHRS, CDR2 YFSETQ. The CDR3 region is CASSPEGETQYF. In DNA, the CDR3 is TGCGCCAGCAGCCCGGAAGGGGAGACCCAGTACTTC. Full variable domain (outside the CDR3, taken from reference TRBV5-1 and TRBJ2-5): KAGVTQTPRYLIKTRGQQVTLSCSPISGHRSVSWYQQTPGQGLQFLFEYFSETQRNKGNFPGRFSGRQFSNSRSEMNVSTLELGDSALYLCASSPEGETQYFGPGTRLLVL.

The chain uses TRBV4-1 and TRBJ1-3; no firm D call. CDR1 is MGHRA and CDR2 is YSYEKL in the germline V gene. V was pared by 0 bases and J by 0 bases, with 9 bases between. The CDR3 totals 16 residues. CDR3 residues: CASSQEVIPSGNTIYF. DNA of the CDR3: TGCGCCAGCAGCCAAGAGGTGATTCCCTCTGGAAACACCATATATTTT.

The chain couples TRBV2 to TRBJ1-6; D gene unclear. The germline V and J ends were trimmed by 8 bases and 7 bases, with 9 bases remaining between them. Per germline, CDR1 SNHLY and CDR2 FYNNEI. This CDR3 has 12 residues. The CDR3, as DNA: TGTGCCAGCGGAGTTTCGAATTCACCCCTCCACTTT. As protein: CASGVSNSPLHF. Based on the CDR3 plus reference TRBV2 and TRBJ1-6, the full variable domain is EPEVTQTPSHQVTQMGQEVILRCVPISNHLYFYWYRQILGQKVEFLVSFYNNEISEKSEIFDDQFSVERPDGSNFTLKIRSTKLEDSAMYFCASGVSNSPLHFGNGTRLTVT.

This sequence joins TRBV11-3 and TRBJ2-3; D not certain. Deletions cut 4 bases from V and 7 bases from J, with 3 bases between. This CDR3 region has 10 residues. CDR1 SGHNT and CDR2 YENEEA come from the germline V gene. The CDR3 sequence is CASSSYTQYF. DNA for the CDR3: TGTGCCAGCAGCTCGTATACGCAGTATTTT.

The chain combines TRBV19 with TRBJ2-5; TRBD1 matches 9 bases. The junction had 7 bases not matched to a gene; V was cut back by 6 bases and J by 8 bases. From germline, CDR1 is LNHDA and CDR2 SQIVND (reference sequence). The CDR3 length is 13 residues. CDR3: CASRGQGPSTQYF. The CDR3 DNA reads TGTGCCAGTAGGGGACAGGGCCCAAGTACCCAGTACTTC.

This chain links TRBV11-3 with TRBJ1-6, with 9 bases aligning to TRBD1. This CDR3 is built from 15 residues. Germline values: CDR1 SGHNT, CDR2 YENEEA. Trimming took 6 bases from V and 7 from J; bases not matched to a gene: 7. DNA of the CDR3: TGTGCCAGCAGGTTACAGGGGGCTGGCAATTCACCCCTCCACTTT. This codes for CASRLQGAGNSPLHF.

This rearrangement joins TRBV28 to TRBJ1-5; no clear D. The CDR3 has 16 residues. Deletions cut 6 bases from V and 2 bases from J, with 17 bases between. CDR1 MDHEN and CDR2 SYDVKM come from the germline V gene. CDR3 region: CASRPTGSGGNQPQHF. The CDR3 DNA reads TGTGCCAGCAGACCGACCGGGTCGGGTGGCAATCAGCCCCAGCATTTT.

The rearrangement joins TRBV29-1 to TRBJ2-5, with a weak D call TRBD1 (5 bases). The DNA matches TRBJ2-7 better at its end, which makes the J call doubtful. The CDR3 spans 12 residues. Per germline, CDR1 SQVTM and CDR2 ANQGSEA. The CDR3 DNA sequence: TGCAGCGTTGGGACATACCGCTACGAGCAGTACTTC. Amino acids: CSVGTYRYEQYF.

The gene calls are TRBV6-6 and TRBJ1-5, with a tentative D call TRBD1 (5 bases). The V and J ends lost 1 base and 6 bases respectively, with 16 bases between them. CDR3 size: 16 residues. Germline CDR1 and CDR2: MNHNY and SVGAGI (reference sequence). The CDR3 DNA is TGTGCCAGCAGTTACTTTGGGCAGGGATCGGGTCAGCCCCAGCATTTT. This sequence encodes CASSYFGQGSGQPQHF.

The chain is built from TRBV19 and TRBJ2-1; TRBD2 matches 11 bases. This CDR3 contains 15 residues. CDR1 and CDR2 (germline): LNHDA, SQIVND (reference sequence). With V trimmed by 7 bases and J by 13 bases, 15 bases remained unmatched. The CDR3 sequence: CASKNAWASGRLQFF. The CDR3 DNA reads as TGTGCCAGTAAGAATGCCTGGGCTAGCGGGAGGTTACAGTTCTTC.

The chain combines TRBV19 with TRBJ1-2, with 7 bases fitting TRBD1. This CDR3 has 16 amino acids. With 5 bases clipped from V and 3 bases from J, the junction kept 12 bases outside the gene matches. Germline CDR1 LNHDA, CDR2 SQIVND (reference sequence). CDR3 protein: CASSGDRGPGDYGYTF. The CDR3 DNA reads as TGTGCCAGTAGTGGGGATAGGGGGCCCGGCGACTATGGCTACACCTTC. Looking up the rest from reference TRBV19 and TRBJ1-2 gives the full variable domain: DGGITQSPKYLFRKEGQNVTLSCEQNLNHDAMYWYRQDPGQGLRLIYYSQIVNDFQKGDIAEGYSVSREKKESFPLTVTSAQKNPTAFYLCASSGDRGPGDYGYTFGSGTRLTVV.

J is TRBJ1-3 and V is TRBV19; D is unclear. Looked up from germline, CDR1 is LNHDA and CDR2 is SQIVND (reference sequence). The CDR3 length is 16 residues. V was cut by 5 bases and J by 0 bases, with 14 bases left in between. In nucleotides, the CDR3 is TGTGCCAGTAGTCCGCAGATGACGGCCTCTGGAAACACCATATATTTT. Translated: CASSPQMTASGNTIYF. The complete variable domain, with remaining parts taken from reference TRBV19 and TRBJ1-3, reads DGGITQSPKYLFRKEGQNVTLSCEQNLNHDAMYWYRQDPGQGLRLIYYSQIVNDFQKGDIAEGYSVSREKKESFPLTVTSAQKNPTAFYLCASSPQMTASGNTIYFGEGSWLTVV.

The chain links TRBV7-9 to TRBJ1-5; 10 nucleotides align to TRBD1. Germline loops: CDR1 SEHNR, CDR2 FQNEAQ (reference sequence). This CDR3 contains 15 residues. V dropped 5 bases and J dropped 3; count of bases not matched to a gene: 4. Here the CDR3 DNA reads TGTGCCAGCAGCGGGACAGGGGAGGACAATCAGCCCCAGCATTTT. Amino acid sequence: CASSGTGEDNQPQHF.

Written as DNA, the CDR3 is TGCGCCAGCAGCCTTGGAGGTAGCTTCTCTGGAAACACCATATATTTT. Amino acid sequence: CASSLGGSFSGNTIYF. The chain couples TRBV5-1 to TRBJ1-3; no clear D gene. This CDR3 is 16 amino acids long. Germline-derived CDR1 and CDR2 are SGHRS and YFSETQ. Trimming took off 4 bases at V and 0 bases at J, with 14 bases between the two ends.

This chain links TRBV7-3 with TRBJ2-5; TRBD2 is a possible D gene (6 bases). CDR1 is SGHTA, CDR2 FQGTGA, per germline. This CDR3 region has 14 residues. V lost 1 base and J lost 7, with 13 bases in between. CDR3 region: CASSLSGAGGTQYF. CDR3 DNA sequence: TGTGCCAGCAGCTTAAGCGGTGCCGGGGGGACCCAGTACTTC.

The rearrangement joins TRBV19 to TRBJ1-5; no clear D gene. CDR1 and CDR2 from the germline V gene are LNHDA and SQIVND (reference sequence). Trimming pared 3 bases from V and 6 bases from J, leaving 15 bases between. The CDR3 loop spans 15 amino acids. CDR3 amino acids: CASSIGRSRSQPQHF. Written as DNA, the CDR3 is TGTGCCAGTAGTATCGGACGGAGCAGGAGTCAGCCCCAGCATTTT.

The rearrangement joins TRBV28 to TRBJ2-5; TRBD2 aligns across 9 bases. V trimming: 4 bases; J trimming: 4 bases; junction bases outside the gene matches: 7. Germline values: CDR1 MDHEN, CDR2 SYDVKM. The CDR3 extends over 15 amino acids. CDR3 in amino acids: CASSSSGEGRETQYF. The CDR3, as DNA: TGTGCCAGCAGTTCTAGCGGGGAAGGGCGAGAGACCCAGTACTTC.

The rearrangement links TRBV7-8 to TRBJ2-2; D gene unclear. Germline assignment: CDR1 SGHVS and CDR2 FQNEAQ. This CDR3 has 15 amino acids. Trimming took 0 bases from V and 5 from J, leaving 10 bases between them. The CDR3 here is CASSLAGSRTGELFF. The CDR3, as DNA: TGTGCCAGCAGCTTAGCGGGGTCGAGAACCGGGGAGCTGTTTTTT.

The V and J genes are TRBV6-5 and TRBJ1-1; D is unresolved. This CDR3 contains 14 residues. The germline CDR1 and CDR2 sequences are MNHEY and SVGAGI. V lost 2 bases and J 1 base, leaving 8 bases between the germline ends. The CDR3 DNA is TGTGCCAGCAGTTACCGGGTCCCGAACACTGAAGCTTTCTTT. Translating gives CASSYRVPNTEAFF.